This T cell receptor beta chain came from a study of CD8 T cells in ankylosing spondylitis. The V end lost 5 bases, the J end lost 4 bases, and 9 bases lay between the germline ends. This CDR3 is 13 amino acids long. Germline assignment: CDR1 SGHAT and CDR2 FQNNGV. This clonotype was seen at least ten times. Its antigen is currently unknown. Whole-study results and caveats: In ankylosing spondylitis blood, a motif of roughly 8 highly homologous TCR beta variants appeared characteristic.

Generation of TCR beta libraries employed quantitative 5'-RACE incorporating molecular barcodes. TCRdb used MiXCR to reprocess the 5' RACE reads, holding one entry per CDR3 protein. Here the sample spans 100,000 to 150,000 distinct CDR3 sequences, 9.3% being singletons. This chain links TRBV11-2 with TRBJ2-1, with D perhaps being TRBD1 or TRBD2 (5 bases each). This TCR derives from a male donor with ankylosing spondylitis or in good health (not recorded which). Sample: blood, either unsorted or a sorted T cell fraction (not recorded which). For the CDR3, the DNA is TGTGCCAGCAGCCAAGAGGGGTACAATGAGCAGTTCTTC. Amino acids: CASSQEGYNEQFF. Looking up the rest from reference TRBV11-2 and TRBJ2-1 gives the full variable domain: EAGVAQSPRYKIIEKRQSVAFWCNPISGHATLYWYQQILGQGPKLLIQFQNNGVVDDSQLPKDRFSAERLKGVDSTLKIQPAKLEDSAVYLCASSQEGYNEQFFGPGTRLTVL.